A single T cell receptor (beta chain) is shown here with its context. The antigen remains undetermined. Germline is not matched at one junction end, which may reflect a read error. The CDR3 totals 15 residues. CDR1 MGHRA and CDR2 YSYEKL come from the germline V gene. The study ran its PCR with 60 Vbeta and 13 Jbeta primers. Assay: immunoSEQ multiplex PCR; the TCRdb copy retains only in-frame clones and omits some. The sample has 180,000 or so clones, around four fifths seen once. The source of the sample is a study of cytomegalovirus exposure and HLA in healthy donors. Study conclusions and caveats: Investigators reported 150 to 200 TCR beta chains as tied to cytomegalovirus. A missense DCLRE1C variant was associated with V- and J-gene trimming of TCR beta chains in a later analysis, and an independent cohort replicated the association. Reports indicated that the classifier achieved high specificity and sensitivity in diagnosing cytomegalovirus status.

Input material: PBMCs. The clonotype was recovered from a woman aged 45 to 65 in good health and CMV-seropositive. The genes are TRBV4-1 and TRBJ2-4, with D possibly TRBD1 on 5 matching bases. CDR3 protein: CASSQDGAGWNSQYF. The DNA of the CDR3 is TGCGCCAGCAGCCAAGATGGAGCAGGGTGGAACAGTCAGTACTTC.